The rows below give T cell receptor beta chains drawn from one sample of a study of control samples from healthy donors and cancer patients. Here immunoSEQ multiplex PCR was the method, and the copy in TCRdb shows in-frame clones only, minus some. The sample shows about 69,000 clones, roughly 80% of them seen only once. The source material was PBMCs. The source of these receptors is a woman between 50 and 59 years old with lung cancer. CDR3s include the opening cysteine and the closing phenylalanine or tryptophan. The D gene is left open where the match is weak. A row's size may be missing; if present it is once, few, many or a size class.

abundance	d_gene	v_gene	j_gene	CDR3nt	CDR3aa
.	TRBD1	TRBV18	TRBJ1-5	TGTGCCAGCTCGCGGACAGGGAGGGATCAGCCCCAGCATTTT	CASSRTGRDQPQHF
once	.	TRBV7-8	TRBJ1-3	TGTGCCAGCAGCCCCCGCGGCCTCTCTGGAAACACCATATATTTT	CASSPRGLSGNTIYF
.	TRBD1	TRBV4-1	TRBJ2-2	TGCGCCAGCAGCCAAGTTACAGGGGGCGCGCGGGACACCGGGGAGCTGTTTTTT	CASSQVTGGARDTGELFF
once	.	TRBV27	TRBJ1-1	TGTGCCAGCAGCCCCACGGGGGTGGACACTGAAGCTTTCTTT	CASSPTGVDTEAFF
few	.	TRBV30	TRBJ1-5	TGTGCCTGGAGTGTATTGGATCATCAGCCCCAGCATTTT	CAWSVLDHQPQHF
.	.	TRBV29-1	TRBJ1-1	TGCAGCATACGTACGGAAGGCACTGAAGCTTTCTTT	CSIRTEGTEAFF
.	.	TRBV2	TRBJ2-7	TGTGCCTCGCTGCGGAGTGCCAATAACCTCGATGTGCAGTACTTC	CASLRSANNLDVQYF
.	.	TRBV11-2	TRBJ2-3	TGTGCCAGCAGCTTAGATCTAGGCTCCGCCAATACGCAGTATTTT	CASSLDLGSANTQYF
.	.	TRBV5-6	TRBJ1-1	TGTGCCAGCAGCTCCACCGGAAGATGGACTGAAGCTTTCTTT	CASSSTGRWTEAFF
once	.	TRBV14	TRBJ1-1	TGTGCCAGCAGCCGCAAGAATGAAGCTTTCTTT	CASSRKNEAFF
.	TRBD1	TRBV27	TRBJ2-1	TGTGCCAGCAGCCATGGACAGGGTTGGGGCAATGAGCAGTTCTTC	CASSHGQGWGNEQFF
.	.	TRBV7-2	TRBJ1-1	TGTGCCAGCAGCCCCCAGGGTGGGAACACTGAAGCTTTCTTT	CASSPQGGNTEAFF
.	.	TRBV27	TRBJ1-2	TGTGCCAGCAGTTTAGGGGTAGACACCTATGGCTACACCTTC	CASSLGVDTYGYTF
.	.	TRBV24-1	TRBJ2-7	TGTGCCACCAGTGACCCGACAGGTGCTACCTACGAGCAGTACTTC	CATSDPTGATYEQYF
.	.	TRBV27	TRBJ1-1	TGTGCCAGCCGTGGCAGGAGCGCTGAAGCTTTCTTT	CASRGRSAEAFF
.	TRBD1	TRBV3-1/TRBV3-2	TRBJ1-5	TGTGCCAGCAGCCAAGGGACAGGGATCCAGCCCCAGCATTTT	CASSQGTGIQPQHF
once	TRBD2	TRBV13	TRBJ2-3	TGTGCCAGCAGCTTACAGGGACTAGCAGATACGCAGTATTTT	CASSLQGLADTQYF
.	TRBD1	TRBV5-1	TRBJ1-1	TGCGCCAGCAGCTTGGCCGGGACAGGTTACGGCACTGAAGCTTTCTTT	CASSLAGTGYGTEAFF
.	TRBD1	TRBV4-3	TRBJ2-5	TGCGCCAGCAGCCGAGGACAGGGATTGGGAGAGACCCAGTACTTC	CASSRGQGLGETQYF
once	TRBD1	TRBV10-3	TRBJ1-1	TGTGCCATCAGCCCGGGACAGGGGGCTGACACTGAAGCTTTCTTT	CAISPGQGADTEAFF
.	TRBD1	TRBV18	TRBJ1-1	TGTGCCAGCTCACCACTCGGGACAGGGGTCGCTGAAGCTTTCTTT	CASSPLGTGVAEAFF
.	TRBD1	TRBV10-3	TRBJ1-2	TGTGCCACCCTCCGAGGGGGCCATGGCTACACCTTC	CATLRGGHGYTF
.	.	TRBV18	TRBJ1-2	TGTGCCAGCTCACCACCGCAGACAAACTATGGCTACACCTTC	CASSPPQTNYGYTF
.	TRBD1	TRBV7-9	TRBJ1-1	TGTGCCAGCAGCCGTCAGGGGGGAACTGAAGCTTTCTTT	CASSRQGGTEAFF
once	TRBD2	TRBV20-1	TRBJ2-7	TGCAGTGCTAGTGGCGGGGGCGAGCAGTACTTC	CSASGGGEQYF
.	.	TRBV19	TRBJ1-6	TGTGCCAGTAGTATACTGGCAGGGCGATCACCCCTCCACTTT	CASSILAGRSPLHF
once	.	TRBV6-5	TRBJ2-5	TGTGCCAGCAGTTACGATCAACTAGGTGCCCAGTACTTC	CASSYDQLGAQYF
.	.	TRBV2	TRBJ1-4	TGTGCCAGCAGCTTAGGGGGGACTAATGAAAAACTGTTTTTT	CASSLGGTNEKLFF
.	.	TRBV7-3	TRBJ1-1	TGTGCCAGCAGCCGAGAGGGCAGGGACACTGAAGCTTTCTTT	CASSREGRDTEAFF
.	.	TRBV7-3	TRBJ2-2	TGTGCCAGCAGCCCTGGTAGGAAGGGAGGCACCGGGGAGCTGTTTTTT	CASSPGRKGGTGELFF
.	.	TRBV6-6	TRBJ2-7	TGTGCCAGCAGCCGGACAGCCTACGAGCAGTACTTC	CASSRTAYEQYF
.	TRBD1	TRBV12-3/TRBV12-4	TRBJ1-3	TGTGCCAGCACACGGACAGGGGGAAACACCATATATTTT	CASTRTGGNTIYF
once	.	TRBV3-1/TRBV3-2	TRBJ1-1	TGTGCCAGCAGCCCCGGTTGGGGAACTGAAGCTTTCTTT	CASSPGWGTEAFF
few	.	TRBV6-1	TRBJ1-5	TGTGCCAGCAGTGATCCCGGGATCGGCCAGCCCCAGCATTTT	CASSDPGIGQPQHF
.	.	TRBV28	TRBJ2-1	TGTGCCAGCAGTCTACCAGGACAAGTCCTATGGGGGAGGCAGTTCTTC	CASSLPGQVLWGRQFF
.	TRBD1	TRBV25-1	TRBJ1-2	TGTGCCAGCAGTGCCCCAGGACAGGCGGGCTATGGCTACACCTTC	CASSAPGQAGYGYTF
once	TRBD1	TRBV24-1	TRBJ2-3	TGTGCCACCAGTGATTTGGGACAGGGAATAACAGATACGCAGTATTTT	CATSDLGQGITDTQYF
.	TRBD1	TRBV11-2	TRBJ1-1	TGTGCCAGCAGCCAGGGGGCGTTGAACACTGAAGCTTTCTTT	CASSQGALNTEAFF
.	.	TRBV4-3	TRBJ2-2	TGCGCCAGCAGCCAAGACTCGCAGGGGCTAATCGGGGAGCTGTTTTTT	CASSQDSQGLIGELFF
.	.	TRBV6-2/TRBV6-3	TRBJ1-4	TGTGCCAGCAGCTCCCTCCTCGGACTTCCCACAACTAATGAAAAACTGTTTTTT	CASSSLLGLPTTNEKLFF
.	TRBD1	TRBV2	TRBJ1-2	TGTGCCAGCAGTGAACGGACAGGGTATGGCTACACCTTC	CASSERTGYGYTF
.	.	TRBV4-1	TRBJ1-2	TGCGCCAGCAGCCAAGACCCCCGGGAGGACTACACCTTC	CASSQDPREDYTF